This T cell receptor (beta chain) was retrieved from a study of blood T cell repertoires in COVID-19. At the level of the study: T cells, B-cell-depleted T cells, or PBMCs provided the cDNA or gDNA that served as material.

The repertoire was sequenced with immunoSEQ multiplex PCR; TCRdb's copy has only in-frame clones and lacks some. Found here are over 100,000 clones, around 81% of them singletons; the top ten hold more than 9%. This CDR3 region has 10 residues. Germline V gene sequence: CDR1 DFQATT, CDR2 SNEGSKA (reference sequence). V was clipped by 3 bases and J by 8 bases, with 7 bases between them. The chain couples TRBV20-1 to TRBJ1-1; D is unclear. The receptor comes from a human donor in a cohort sampled during active COVID-19. Sequenced input: peripheral blood. This CDR3 reads CSARSFEAFF. CDR3 DNA: TGCAGTGCTAGGTCGTTCGAAGCTTTCTTT.